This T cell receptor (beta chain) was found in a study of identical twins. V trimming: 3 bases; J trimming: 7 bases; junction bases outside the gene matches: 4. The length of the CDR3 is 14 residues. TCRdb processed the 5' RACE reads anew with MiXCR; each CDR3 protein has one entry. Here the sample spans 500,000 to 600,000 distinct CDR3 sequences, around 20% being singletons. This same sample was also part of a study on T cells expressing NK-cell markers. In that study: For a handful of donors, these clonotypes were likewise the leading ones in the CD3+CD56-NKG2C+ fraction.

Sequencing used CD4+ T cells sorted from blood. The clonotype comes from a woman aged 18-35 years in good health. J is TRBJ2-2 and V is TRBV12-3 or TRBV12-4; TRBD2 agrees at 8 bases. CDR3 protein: CASSFGGAHGELFF. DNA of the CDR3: TGTGCCAGCAGTTTCGGGGGGGCTCACGGGGAGCTGTTTTTT.